Listed below are T cell receptor beta chains from one sample, sequenced in a study of Ad26.COV2.S vaccination and SARS-CoV-2 variants. The protocol was immunoSEQ multiplex PCR, while the TCRdb copy is restricted to in-frame clones and leaves out a portion. The data contain 400,000 to 450,000 clones, approximately 90% of them seen just once; the ten biggest clones take up 10% to 15%. Sample: peripheral blood, taken in a trial of Ad26.COV2.S vaccine versus placebo. These receptors were taken from a person aged 18-65 years who received the Ad26.COV2.S COVID-19 vaccine or a placebo. Both conserved end residues are part of each CDR3. The D gene is left open where the match is weak. The size of a clone is reported for some rows only, either as once, few or many, or as a class for expanded clones.

D: TRBD1; V: TRBV19; size: NA; length: 14; J: TRBJ2-7; CDR3: CASSTPGQHYEQYF; DNA: TGTGCCAGTAGTACGCCGGGACAGCACTACGAGCAGTACTTC
D: TRBD1; V: TRBV6-2/TRBV6-3; size: once; length: 16; J: TRBJ1-3; CDR3: CASSYSPGGVGNTIYF; DNA: TGTGCCAGCAGTTACTCTCCAGGGGGCGTTGGAAACACCATATATTTT
D: TRBD2; V: TRBV9; size: NA; length: 17; J: TRBJ2-5; CDR3: CASSPGTSGGTGETQYF; DNA: TGTGCCAGCAGCCCTGGGACTAGCGGCGGAACGGGAGAGACCCAGTACTTC
D: NA; V: TRBV2; size: NA; length: 16; J: TRBJ1-2; CDR3: CASSEGQGRSSYGYTF; DNA: TGTGCCAGCAGTGAGGGGCAGGGAAGATCGTCCTATGGCTACACCTTC
D: NA; V: TRBV7-2; size: few; length: 12; J: TRBJ1-2; CDR3: CASSLANYGYTF; DNA: TGTGCCAGCAGCTTAGCTAACTATGGCTACACCTTC
D: TRBD2; V: TRBV9; size: NA; length: 17; J: TRBJ2-3; CDR3: CASSVAGLAGAPDTQYF; DNA: TGTGCCAGCAGCGTAGCAGGACTAGCGGGAGCCCCAGATACGCAGTATTTT
D: NA; V: TRBV30; size: NA; length: 13; J: TRBJ1-5; CDR3: CAWNNRANQPQHF; DNA: TGTGCCTGGAATAACAGGGCCAATCAGCCCCAGCATTTT
D: NA; V: TRBV2; size: NA; length: 14; J: TRBJ2-3; CDR3: CASRGGLSTDTQYF; DNA: TGTGCCAGCAGGGGCGGGTTGAGCACAGATACGCAGTATTTT
D: TRBD1; V: TRBV4-1; size: NA; length: 14; J: TRBJ2-7; CDR3: CASSPGQDSYEQYF; DNA: TGCGCCAGCAGCCCCGGACAGGATTCCTACGAGCAGTACTTC
D: NA; V: TRBV10-2; size: NA; length: 12; J: TRBJ1-1; CDR3: CASSGMNTEAFF; DNA: TGCGCCAGCAGTGGCATGAACACTGAAGCTTTCTTT
D: TRBD1; V: TRBV5-1; size: NA; length: 17; J: TRBJ2-7; CDR3: CASSPRTGGSRSYEQYF; DNA: TGCGCCAGCAGCCCTCGGACAGGGGGAAGTCGGTCCTACGAGCAGTACTTC
D: TRBD1; V: TRBV10-3; size: NA; length: 16; J: TRBJ2-7; CDR3: CAISYYNAGQGDEQYF; DNA: TGTGCCATCAGTTACTATAATGCTGGACAGGGCGACGAGCAGTACTTC
D: NA; V: TRBV25-1; size: NA; length: 13; J: TRBJ1-1; CDR3: CASSEGEDTEAFF; DNA: TGTGCCAGCAGTGAAGGGGAGGACACTGAAGCTTTCTTT
D: TRBD1; V: TRBV7-2; size: NA; length: 14; J: TRBJ2-1; CDR3: CASSFDRGYNEQFF; DNA: TGTGCCAGCAGCTTTGACAGGGGGTACAATGAGCAGTTCTTC
D: NA; V: TRBV19; size: NA; length: 12; J: TRBJ1-2; CDR3: CASTAPDYGYTF; DNA: TGTGCCAGTACCGCGCCCGACTATGGCTACACCTTC
D: NA; V: TRBV20-1; size: NA; length: 14; J: TRBJ1-2; CDR3: CSASGHPRDYGYTF; DNA: TGCAGTGCAAGTGGACATCCGCGAGACTATGGCTACACCTTC
D: TRBD2; V: TRBV6-5; size: NA; length: 15; J: TRBJ2-1; CDR3: CASTSGTSGRDEQFF; DNA: TGTGCCAGCACCTCCGGGACTAGCGGGCGTGATGAGCAGTTCTTC
D: TRBD1; V: TRBV6-2/TRBV6-3; size: NA; length: 14; J: TRBJ1-5; CDR3: CASSAGTGNQPQHF; DNA: TGTGCCAGCAGTGCCGGGACAGGGAATCAGCCCCAGCATTTT
D: NA; V: TRBV30; size: NA; length: 14; J: TRBJ1-5; CDR3: CAWSVTGNNQPQHF; DNA: TGTGCCTGGAGTGTGACTGGGAATAATCAGCCCCAGCATTTT
D: NA; V: TRBV19; size: NA; length: 13; J: TRBJ1-1; CDR3: CASSIVADTEAFF; DNA: TGTGCCAGTAGTATAGTGGCGGACACTGAAGCTTTCTTT
D: TRBD1; V: TRBV6-5; size: once; length: 15; J: TRBJ1-1; CDR3: CASRGGGAGGAEAFF; DNA: TGTGCCAGCAGGGGAGGGGGCGCGGGAGGGGCTGAAGCTTTCTTT
D: TRBD1; V: TRBV29-1; size: NA; length: 14; J: TRBJ2-1; CDR3: CSVADRGSYNEQFF; DNA: TGCAGCGTGGCAGACAGGGGGTCCTACAATGAGCAGTTCTTC
D: NA; V: TRBV6-5; size: once; length: 14; J: TRBJ2-7; CDR3: CASSLGLGWYEQYF; DNA: TGTGCCAGCAGCCTGGGGCTGGGCTGGTACGAGCAGTACTTC
D: TRBD1; V: TRBV11-2; size: NA; length: 15; J: TRBJ1-5; CDR3: CASSPSGQGDQPQHF; DNA: TGTGCCAGCAGCCCTAGCGGACAGGGGGATCAGCCCCAGCATTTT
D: NA; V: TRBV7-9; size: NA; length: 14; J: TRBJ1-5; CDR3: CASSLPGAGQPQHF; DNA: TGTGCCAGCAGCCTGCCGGGGGCGGGTCAGCCCCAGCATTTT
D: TRBD1; V: TRBV27; size: NA; length: 13; J: TRBJ1-1; CDR3: CASSSGQATEAFF; DNA: TGTGCCAGCAGTTCGGGACAGGCGACTGAAGCTTTCTTT
D: NA; V: TRBV20-1; size: NA; length: 15; J: TRBJ2-1; CDR3: CSASHAGGFFDEQFF; DNA: TGCAGTGCTAGTCACGCAGGGGGGTTTTTTGATGAGCAGTTCTTC
D: NA; V: TRBV19; size: NA; length: 14; J: TRBJ1-2; CDR3: CASSSRQRGYGYTF; DNA: TGTGCCAGTAGTTCCCGACAGCGTGGCTATGGCTACACCTTC
D: TRBD2; V: TRBV2; size: NA; length: 17; J: TRBJ2-1; CDR3: CASSALPGTSGINEQFF; DNA: TGTGCCAGCAGTGCCCTCCCCGGGACTAGCGGGATCAATGAGCAGTTCTTC
D: NA; V: TRBV10-3; size: once; length: 13; J: TRBJ1-1; CDR3: CASSAQADTEAFF; DNA: TGTGCCTCCAGTGCTCAGGCGGACACTGAAGCTTTCTTT
D: NA; V: TRBV7-2; size: NA; length: 11; J: TRBJ2-7; CDR3: CASSLVREQYF; DNA: TGTGCCAGCAGCTTAGTACGCGAGCAGTACTTC
D: TRBD2; V: TRBV24-1; size: NA; length: 16; J: TRBJ2-1; CDR3: CATSATSGSSYNEQFF; DNA: TGTGCCACCAGCGCGACTAGCGGGAGCTCCTACAATGAGCAGTTCTTC
D: TRBD2; V: TRBV9; size: NA; length: 14; J: TRBJ2-7; CDR3: CASSGSGSSYEQYF; DNA: TGTGCCAGCAGCGGGAGCGGGAGCTCCTACGAGCAGTACTTC
D: TRBD2; V: TRBV19; size: NA; length: 16; J: TRBJ2-1; CDR3: CASSIDAGGLNNEQFF; DNA: TGTGCCAGTAGTATAGATGCGGGAGGTCTAAACAATGAGCAGTTCTTC
D: TRBD2; V: TRBV6-2/TRBV6-3; size: few; length: 14; J: TRBJ2-7; CDR3: CASSVAGGPGEQYF; DNA: TGTGCCAGCAGTGTAGCGGGAGGGCCTGGCGAGCAGTACTTC
D: TRBD2; V: TRBV30; size: NA; length: 15; J: TRBJ2-3; CDR3: CAWSLAGGGTDTQYF; DNA: TGTGCCTGGAGTCTTGCGGGAGGCGGTACAGATACGCAGTATTTT
D: NA; V: TRBV28; size: NA; length: 15; J: TRBJ2-7; CDR3: CASSALGKITYEQYF; DNA: TGTGCCAGCAGTGCGCTGGGGAAAATTACCTACGAGCAGTACTTC
D: NA; V: TRBV9; size: NA; length: 15; J: TRBJ2-3; CDR3: CASSVGLTSTDTQYF; DNA: TGTGCCAGCAGCGTAGGACTGACTAGCACAGATACGCAGTATTTT
D: NA; V: TRBV4-2; size: NA; length: 11; J: TRBJ2-1; CDR3: CASSQHNEQFF; DNA: TGTGCCAGCAGCCAACACAATGAGCAGTTCTTC
D: TRBD1; V: TRBV7-8; size: NA; length: 16; J: TRBJ1-4; CDR3: CASSLVPGTANEKLFF; DNA: TGTGCCAGCAGCTTAGTCCCCGGGACAGCGAATGAAAAACTGTTTTTT
D: NA; V: TRBV25-1; size: NA; length: 18; J: TRBJ2-3; CDR3: CASSEFPNSQSHTDTQYF; DNA: TGTGCCAGCAGTGAATTCCCGAATTCACAGTCTCACACAGATACGCAGTATTTT
D: NA; V: TRBV5-1; size: NA; length: 16; J: TRBJ1-3; CDR3: CASSLESGGSGNTIYF; DNA: TGCGCCAGCAGCTTGGAATCTGGGGGCTCTGGAAACACCATATATTTT
D: NA; V: TRBV5-8; size: once; length: 13; J: TRBJ1-5; CDR3: CASSLVPYQPQHF; DNA: TGTGCCAGCAGCTTGGTCCCGTATCAGCCCCAGCATTTT
D: TRBD2; V: TRBV27; size: few; length: 15; J: TRBJ2-1; CDR3: CASSLGGSSYNEQFF; DNA: TGTGCCAGCAGTTTGGGCGGGAGCTCCTACAATGAGCAGTTCTTC
D: NA; V: TRBV3-1/TRBV3-2; size: NA; length: 15; J: TRBJ2-7; CDR3: CASTPKPWGAVEQYF; DNA: TGTGCCAGCACCCCCAAGCCCTGGGGGGCTGTCGAGCAGTACTTC
D: TRBD1; V: TRBV6-1; size: NA; length: 13; J: TRBJ1-1; CDR3: CASSDRDRIEAFF; DNA: TGTGCCAGCAGTGACCGGGACAGAATCGAAGCTTTCTTT
D: NA; V: TRBV28; size: NA; length: 12; J: TRBJ1-2; CDR3: CASQGSYYGYTF; DNA: TGTGCCTCTCAGGGCTCCTACTATGGCTACACCTTC
D: NA; V: TRBV28; size: NA; length: 14; J: TRBJ1-1; CDR3: CASSPPATGTEAFF; DNA: TGTGCCAGCAGTCCCCCGGCTACGGGGACTGAAGCTTTCTTT
D: TRBD2; V: TRBV6-2/TRBV6-3; size: NA; length: 16; J: TRBJ2-7; CDR3: CASSYNPRGSPYEQYF; DNA: TGTGCCAGCAGTTACAATCCCCGCGGGAGTCCCTACGAGCAGTACTTC
D: NA; V: TRBV18; size: NA; length: 15; J: TRBJ1-3; CDR3: CASSPNRASGNTIYF; DNA: TGTGCCAGCTCACCAAACAGGGCTTCAGGAAACACCATATATTTT
D: NA; V: TRBV19; size: NA; length: 15; J: TRBJ2-7; CDR3: CASSFLLGSSYEQYF; DNA: TGTGCCAGTAGTTTCCTTTTGGGGAGCTCCTACGAGCAGTACTTC
D: NA; V: TRBV5-1; size: NA; length: 14; J: TRBJ1-4; CDR3: CASSLGLTGEKLFF; DNA: TGCGCCAGCAGCTTGGGATTGACTGGTGAAAAACTGTTTTTT
D: TRBD2; V: TRBV2; size: NA; length: 15; J: TRBJ2-5; CDR3: CASSADSGILETQYF; DNA: TGTGCCAGCAGTGCTGATAGCGGGATTTTAGAGACCCAGTACTTC
D: NA; V: TRBV5-1; size: NA; length: 17; J: TRBJ2-1; CDR3: CASSLGLTSSSRNEQFF; DNA: TGCGCCAGCAGCCTTGGGCTCACCTCCTCCTCTAGAAATGAGCAGTTCTTC
D: NA; V: TRBV5-8; size: NA; length: 13; J: TRBJ2-3; CDR3: CASSSGFTDTQYF; DNA: TGTGCCAGCAGCTCAGGGTTCACAGATACGCAGTATTTT
D: NA; V: TRBV7-2; size: NA; length: 14; J: TRBJ1-4; CDR3: CASGKGGTNEKLFF; DNA: TGTGCCAGCGGAAAGGGCGGAACTAATGAAAAACTGTTTTTT
D: NA; V: TRBV6-5; size: NA; length: 13; J: TRBJ1-5; CDR3: CASSYKSNQPQHF; DNA: TGTGCCAGCAGTTATAAGAGCAATCAGCCCCAGCATTTT
D: NA; V: TRBV18; size: NA; length: 12; J: TRBJ2-7; CDR3: CASSPTGYEQYF; DNA: TGTGCCAGCTCACCCACAGGATACGAGCAGTACTTC
D: TRBD1; V: TRBV4-1; size: NA; length: 16; J: TRBJ1-2; CDR3: CASSQERQGEMYGYTF; DNA: TGCGCCAGCAGCCAAGAACGACAGGGAGAAATGTATGGCTACACCTTC